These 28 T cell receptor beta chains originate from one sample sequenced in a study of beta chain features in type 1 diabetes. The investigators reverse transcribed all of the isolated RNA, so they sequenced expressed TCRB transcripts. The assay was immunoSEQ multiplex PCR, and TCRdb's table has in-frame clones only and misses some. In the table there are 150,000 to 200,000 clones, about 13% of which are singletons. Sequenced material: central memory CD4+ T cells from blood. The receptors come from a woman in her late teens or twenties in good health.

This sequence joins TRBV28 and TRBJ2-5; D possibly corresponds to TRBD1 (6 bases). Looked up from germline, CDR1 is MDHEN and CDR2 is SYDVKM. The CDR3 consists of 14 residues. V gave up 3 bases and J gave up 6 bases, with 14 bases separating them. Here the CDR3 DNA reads TGTGCCAGCAGTTTTTTAGGGGGTTGGCAGACCCAGTACTTC. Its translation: CASSFLGGWQTQYF.

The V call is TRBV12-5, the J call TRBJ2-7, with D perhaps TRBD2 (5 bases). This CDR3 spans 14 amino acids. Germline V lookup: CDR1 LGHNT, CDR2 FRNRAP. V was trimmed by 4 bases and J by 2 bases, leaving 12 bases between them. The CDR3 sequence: CASGSSADPYEQYF. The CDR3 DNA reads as TGTGCTAGTGGTTCTTCAGCGGACCCCTACGAGCAGTACTTC.

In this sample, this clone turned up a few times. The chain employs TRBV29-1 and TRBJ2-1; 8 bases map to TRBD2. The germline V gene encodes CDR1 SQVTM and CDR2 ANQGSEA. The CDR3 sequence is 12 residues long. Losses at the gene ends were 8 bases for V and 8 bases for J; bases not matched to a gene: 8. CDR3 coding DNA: TGCAGCTTGAGGCGGGAGGTTCATGAGCAGTTCTTC. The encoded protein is CSLRREVHEQFF.

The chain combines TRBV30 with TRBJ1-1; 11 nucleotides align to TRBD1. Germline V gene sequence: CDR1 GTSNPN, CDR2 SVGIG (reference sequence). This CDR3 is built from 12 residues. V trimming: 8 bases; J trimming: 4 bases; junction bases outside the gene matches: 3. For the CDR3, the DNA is TGTGCCCGGGACAGGGGGACCACTGAAGCTTTCTTT. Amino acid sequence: CARDRGTTEAFF. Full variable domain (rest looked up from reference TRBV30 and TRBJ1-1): SQTIHQWPATLVQPVGSPLSLECTVEGTSNPNLYWYRQAAGRGLQLLFYSVGIGQISSEVPQNLSASRPQDRQFILSSKKLLLSDSGFYLCARDRGTTEAFFGQGTRLTVV.

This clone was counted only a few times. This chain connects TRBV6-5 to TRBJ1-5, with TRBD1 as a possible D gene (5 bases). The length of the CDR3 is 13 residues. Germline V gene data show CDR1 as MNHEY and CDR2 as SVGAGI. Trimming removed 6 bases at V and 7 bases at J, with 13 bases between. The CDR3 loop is CASRPSGGQPQHF. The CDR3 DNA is TGTGCCAGCAGGCCGTCGGGGGGGCAGCCCCAGCATTTT.

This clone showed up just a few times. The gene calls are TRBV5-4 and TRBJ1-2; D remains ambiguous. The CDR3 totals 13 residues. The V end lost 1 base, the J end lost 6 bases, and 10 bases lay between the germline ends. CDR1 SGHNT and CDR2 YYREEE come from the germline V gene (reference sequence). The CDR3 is CASSLNGVDGYTF. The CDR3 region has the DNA TGTGCCAGCAGCTTGAACGGAGTTGATGGCTACACCTTC.

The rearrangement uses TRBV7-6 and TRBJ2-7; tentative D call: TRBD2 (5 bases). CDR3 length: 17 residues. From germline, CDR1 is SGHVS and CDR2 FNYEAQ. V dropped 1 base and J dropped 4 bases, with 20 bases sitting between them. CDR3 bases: TGTGCCAGCAGCTTAGATTGGGTGGGAGAAGTGGGATACGAGCAGTACTTC. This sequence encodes CASSLDWVGEVGYEQYF. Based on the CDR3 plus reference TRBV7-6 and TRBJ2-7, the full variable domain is GAGVSQSPRYKVTKRGQDVALRCDPISGHVSLYWYRQALGQGPEFLTYFNYEAQQDKSGLPNDRFSAERPEGSISTLTIQRTEQRDSAMYRCASSLDWVGEVGYEQYFGPGTRLTVT.

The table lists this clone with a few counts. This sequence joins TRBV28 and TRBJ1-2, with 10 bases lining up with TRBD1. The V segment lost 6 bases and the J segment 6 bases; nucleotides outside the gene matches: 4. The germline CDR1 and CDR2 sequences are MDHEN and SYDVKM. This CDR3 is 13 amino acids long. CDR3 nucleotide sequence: TGTGCCAGCAGAACCGGGACAGGGGATGGCTACACCTTC. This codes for CASRTGTGDGYTF.

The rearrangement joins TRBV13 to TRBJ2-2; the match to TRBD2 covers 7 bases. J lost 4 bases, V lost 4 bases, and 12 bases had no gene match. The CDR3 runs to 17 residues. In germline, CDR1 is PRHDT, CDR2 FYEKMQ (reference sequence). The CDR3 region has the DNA TGTGCCAGCAGCTACCTTAGCTACGGGAGGCGCACCGGGGAGCTGTTTTTT. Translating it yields CASSYLSYGRRTGELFF.

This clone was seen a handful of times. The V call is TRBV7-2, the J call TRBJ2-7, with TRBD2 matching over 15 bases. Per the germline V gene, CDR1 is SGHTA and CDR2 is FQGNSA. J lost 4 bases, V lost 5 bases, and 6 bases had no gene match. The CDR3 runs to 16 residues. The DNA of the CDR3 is TGTGCCAGCAGCGGAGGGGGGACTAGCGGGAGGTACGAGCAGTACTTC. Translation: CASSGGGTSGRYEQYF.

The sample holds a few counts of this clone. CDR3 residues: CASSESYYDTGELFF. The CDR3 DNA reads as TGTGCCAGCAGTGAGTCGTACTACGACACCGGGGAGCTGTTTTTT. This rearrangement joins TRBV25-1 to TRBJ2-2; D is uncertain. Germline CDR1 reads MGHDK; CDR2 reads SYGVNS. The CDR3 loop spans 15 amino acids. V lost 3 bases and J 3 bases, leaving 11 bases between the germline ends.

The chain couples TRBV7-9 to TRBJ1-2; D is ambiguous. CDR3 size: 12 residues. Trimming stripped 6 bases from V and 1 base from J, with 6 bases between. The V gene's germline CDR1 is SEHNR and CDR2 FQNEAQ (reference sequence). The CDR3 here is CASSFFNYGYTF. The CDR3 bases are TGTGCCAGCAGTTTCTTTAACTATGGCTACACCTTC.

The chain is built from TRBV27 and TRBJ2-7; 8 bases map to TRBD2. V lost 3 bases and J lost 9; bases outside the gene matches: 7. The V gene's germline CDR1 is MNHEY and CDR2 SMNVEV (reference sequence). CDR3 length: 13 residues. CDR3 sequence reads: CASSLWTSSRQYF. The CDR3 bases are TGTGCCAGCAGTTTGTGGACTAGCTCAAGGCAGTACTTC.

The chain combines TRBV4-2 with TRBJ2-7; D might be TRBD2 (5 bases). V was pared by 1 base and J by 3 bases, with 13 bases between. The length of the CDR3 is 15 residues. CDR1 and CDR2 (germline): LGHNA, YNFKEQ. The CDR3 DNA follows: TGTGCCAGCAGCCAAGTCGGGCTAGCAGGCTACGAGCAGTACTTC. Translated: CASSQVGLAGYEQYF.

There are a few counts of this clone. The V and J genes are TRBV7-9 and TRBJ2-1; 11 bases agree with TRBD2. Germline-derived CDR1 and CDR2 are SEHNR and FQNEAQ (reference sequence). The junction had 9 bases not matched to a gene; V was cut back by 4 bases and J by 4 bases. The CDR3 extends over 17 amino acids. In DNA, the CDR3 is TGTGCCAGCAGCTCCCGAGGGGGACTAGCGGAATACAATGAGCAGTTCTTC. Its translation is CASSSRGGLAEYNEQFF.

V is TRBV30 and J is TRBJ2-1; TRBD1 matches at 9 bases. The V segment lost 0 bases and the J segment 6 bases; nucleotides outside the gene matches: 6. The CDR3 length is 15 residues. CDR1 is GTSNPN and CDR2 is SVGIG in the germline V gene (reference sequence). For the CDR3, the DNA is TGTGCCTGGAGTGTAGGGACAGGGTCCGTCAATGAGCAGTTCTTC. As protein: CAWSVGTGSVNEQFF.

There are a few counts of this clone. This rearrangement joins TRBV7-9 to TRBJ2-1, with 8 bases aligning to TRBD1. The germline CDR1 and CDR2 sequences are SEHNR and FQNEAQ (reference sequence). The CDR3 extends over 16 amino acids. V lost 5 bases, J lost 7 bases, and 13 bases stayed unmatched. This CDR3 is CASSPNRDRIENEQFF. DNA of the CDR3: TGTGCCAGCAGCCCGAACCGGGACAGGATAGAAAATGAGCAGTTCTTC.

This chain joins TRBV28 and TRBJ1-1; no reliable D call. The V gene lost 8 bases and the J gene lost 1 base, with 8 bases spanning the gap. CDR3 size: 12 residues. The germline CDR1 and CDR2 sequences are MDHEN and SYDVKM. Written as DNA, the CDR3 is TGTGCCAGCTTGAAACAGAACACTGAAGCTTTCTTT. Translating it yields CASLKQNTEAFF.

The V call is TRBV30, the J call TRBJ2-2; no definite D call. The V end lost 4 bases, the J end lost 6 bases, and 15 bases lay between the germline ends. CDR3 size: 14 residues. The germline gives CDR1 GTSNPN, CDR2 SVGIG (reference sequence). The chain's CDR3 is CAWNRRTASGELFF. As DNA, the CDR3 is TGTGCCTGGAACAGACGAACGGCGTCCGGGGAGCTGTTTTTT. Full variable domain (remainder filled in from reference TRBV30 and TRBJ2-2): SQTIHQWPATLVQPVGSPLSLECTVEGTSNPNLYWYRQAAGRGLQLLFYSVGIGQISSEVPQNLSASRPQDRQFILSSKKLLLSDSGFYLCAWNRRTASGELFFGEGSRLTVL.

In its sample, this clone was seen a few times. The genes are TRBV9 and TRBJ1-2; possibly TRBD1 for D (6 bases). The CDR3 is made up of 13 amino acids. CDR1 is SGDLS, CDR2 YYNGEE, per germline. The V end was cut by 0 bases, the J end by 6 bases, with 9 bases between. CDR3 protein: CASSVVQGHGYTF. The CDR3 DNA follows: TGTGCCAGCAGCGTAGTCCAGGGGCATGGCTACACCTTC.

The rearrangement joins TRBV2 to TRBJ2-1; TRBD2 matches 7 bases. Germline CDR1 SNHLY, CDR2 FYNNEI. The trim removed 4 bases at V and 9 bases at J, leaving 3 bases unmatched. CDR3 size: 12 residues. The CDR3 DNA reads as TGTGCCAGCAGTGGGACTAGTGGTGAGCAGTTCTTC. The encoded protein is CASSGTSGEQFF.

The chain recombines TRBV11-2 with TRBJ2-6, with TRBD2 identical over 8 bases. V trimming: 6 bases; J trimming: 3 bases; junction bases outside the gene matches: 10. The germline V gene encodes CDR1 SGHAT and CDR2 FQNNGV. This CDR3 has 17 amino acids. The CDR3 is CASSSRGAGVGANVLTF. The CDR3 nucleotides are TGTGCCAGCAGTTCCAGAGGAGCGGGAGTTGGGGCCAACGTCCTGACTTTC. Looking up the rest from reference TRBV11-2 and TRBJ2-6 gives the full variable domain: EAGVAQSPRYKIIEKRQSVAFWCNPISGHATLYWYQQILGQGPKLLIQFQNNGVVDDSQLPKDRFSAERLKGVDSTLKIQPAKLEDSAVYLCASSSRGAGVGANVLTFGAGSRLTVL.

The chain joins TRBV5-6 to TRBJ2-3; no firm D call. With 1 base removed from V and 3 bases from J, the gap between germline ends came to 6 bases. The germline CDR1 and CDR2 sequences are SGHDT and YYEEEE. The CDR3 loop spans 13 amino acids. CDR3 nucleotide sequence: TGTGCCAGCAGCTTGTCCACTACAGATACGCAGTATTTT. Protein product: CASSLSTTDTQYF.

This chain's CDR3 is CATSSTRDRGRLAGGSYEQFF. CDR3 coding DNA: TGTGCCACCAGCAGCACTAGGGACAGGGGGCGACTAGCGGGAGGAAGTTATGAGCAGTTCTTC. The V gene is TRBV15, the J gene TRBJ2-1; D may be TRBD2 (13 bases). Deletions cut 3 bases from V and 8 bases from J, with 35 bases between. The germline V gene encodes CDR1 LNHNV and CDR2 YYDKDF (reference sequence). The CDR3 has 21 residues.

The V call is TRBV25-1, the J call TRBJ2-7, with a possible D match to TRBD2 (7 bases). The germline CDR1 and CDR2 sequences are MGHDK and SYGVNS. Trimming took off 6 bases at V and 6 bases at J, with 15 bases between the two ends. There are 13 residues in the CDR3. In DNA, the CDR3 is TGTGCCAGCAGCGAACAGGGAGGGTCCGAGCAGTACTTC. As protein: CASSEQGGSEQYF.

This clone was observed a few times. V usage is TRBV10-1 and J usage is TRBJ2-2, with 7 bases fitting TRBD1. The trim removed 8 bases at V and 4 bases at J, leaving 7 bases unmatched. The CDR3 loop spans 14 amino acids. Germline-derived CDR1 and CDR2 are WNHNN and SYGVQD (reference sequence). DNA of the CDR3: TGCGCCAGCGCTGACAGGGTGGGCACCGGGGAGCTGTTTTTT. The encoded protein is CASADRVGTGELFF.

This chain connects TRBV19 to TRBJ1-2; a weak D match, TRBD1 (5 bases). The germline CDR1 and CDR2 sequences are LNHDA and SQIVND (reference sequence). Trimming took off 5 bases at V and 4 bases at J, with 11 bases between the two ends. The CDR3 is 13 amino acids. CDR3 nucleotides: TGTGCCAGTAGTTTCGACAGACGCTATGGCTACACCTTC. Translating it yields CASSFDRRYGYTF. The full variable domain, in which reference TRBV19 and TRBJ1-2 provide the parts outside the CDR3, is DGGITQSPKYLFRKEGQNVTLSCEQNLNHDAMYWYRQDPGQGLRLIYYSQIVNDFQKGDIAEGYSVSREKKESFPLTVTSAQKNPTAFYLCASSFDRRYGYTFGSGTRLTVV.

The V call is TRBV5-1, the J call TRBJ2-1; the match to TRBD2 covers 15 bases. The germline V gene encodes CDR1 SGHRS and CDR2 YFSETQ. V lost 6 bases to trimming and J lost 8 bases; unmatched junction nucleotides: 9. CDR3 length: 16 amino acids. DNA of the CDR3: TGCGCCAGCAACGTGGGACTAGCGGGAGGAGGTCATGAGCAGTTCTTC. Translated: CASNVGLAGGGHEQFF.